These T cell receptor beta chains were read from a single sample in a study of cytomegalovirus exposure and HLA in healthy donors. Only in-frame clones appear in the TCRdb table, and some are missing; sequencing was by immunoSEQ multiplex PCR. The top ten clones hold around 4.9% of a sample with 150,000 to 200,000 clones, about 80% of them seen once. Sequencing used PBMCs. These receptors were collected from a man between 18 and 29 years old in good health and CMV-seronegative. CDR3s include the opening cysteine and the closing phenylalanine or tryptophan. The order of the fields is D gene, clone size, V gene, J gene, CDR3 length, CDR3 DNA, CDR3 protein. D genes are given only for firm matches. For some rows the clone size is stated as once, few or many, or as a class when expanded; others skip it.

TRBD1	.	TRBV9	TRBJ2-7	14	TGTGCCAGCAGCGTTGGGACAGGGGCCTACGAGCAGTACTTC	CASSVGTGAYEQYF
TRBD2	.	TRBV4-1	TRBJ2-3	16	TGCGCCAGCAGCCAAGTTCTTAGCGGGTTGCCAGATACGCAGTATTTT	CASSQVLSGLPDTQYF
TRBD1	.	TRBV19	TRBJ1-2	13	TGTGCCAGTAGGCTGACAGGGGTGTATGGCTACACCTTC	CASRLTGVYGYTF
.	.	TRBV10-2	TRBJ1-6	15	TGCGCCAGCAGTGAAGGAACGGGGTGGAATTCACCCCTCCACTTT	CASSEGTGWNSPLHF
.	.	TRBV19	TRBJ2-2	17	TGTGCCAGTAGTGGGGGGACCCCCGGGCATATCACCGGGGAGCTGTTTTTT	CASSGGTPGHITGELFF
.	.	TRBV6-5	TRBJ2-7	14	TGTGCCAGCAGTTACAACAGGATCCCCTACGAGCAGTACTTC	CASSYNRIPYEQYF
TRBD2	.	TRBV5-4	TRBJ2-3	15	TGTGCCAGCAGCTTGGCGACTAGCGGGAGAGATACGCAGTATTTT	CASSLATSGRDTQYF
.	.	TRBV19	TRBJ1-5	12	TGTGCCAGTAGTGCCAGGGGTCAGCCCCAGCATTTT	CASSARGQPQHF
TRBD2	.	TRBV5-3	TRBJ2-3	16	TGTGCCAGAAGTTTGACGACTAGCGGGTACACAGATACGCAGTATTTT	CARSLTTSGYTDTQYF
.	.	TRBV20-1	TRBJ2-1	10	TGCAGTGCTAGAAGCGTGGAGCAGTTCTTC	CSARSVEQFF
.	.	TRBV7-3	TRBJ2-2	16	TGTGCCAGCAGCGCCGCCTCTAGTATTACCACCGGGGAGCTGTTTTTT	CASSAASSITTGELFF
TRBD1	.	TRBV28	TRBJ2-1	16	TGTGCCAGCAGTTTCAGGGGGACGTCGGGCTACAATGAGCAGTTCTTC	CASSFRGTSGYNEQFF
TRBD2	.	TRBV27	TRBJ2-7	14	TGTGCCAGCAGCCCACGGGGGGTGATCTACGAGCAGTACTTC	CASSPRGVIYEQYF
TRBD2	.	TRBV5-1	TRBJ2-3	15	TGCGCCAGCAGCCTGGGACTAGCGGGCACAGATACGCAGTATTTT	CASSLGLAGTDTQYF
TRBD1	.	TRBV4-1	TRBJ2-3	15	TGCGCCAGCTCCCAGATCGACAGGGAGACAGATACGCAGTATTTT	CASSQIDRETDTQYF
.	.	TRBV29-1	TRBJ2-7	13	TGCAGCGGTATTCAGGGTTGGCCCTACGAGCAGTACTTC	CSGIQGWPYEQYF
TRBD2	once	TRBV28	TRBJ2-5	16	TGTGCCAGCAGTTTAGAAGCGGGGGTATACCAAGAGACCCAGTACTTC	CASSLEAGVYQETQYF
.	few	TRBV4-1	TRBJ1-5	14	TGCGCCAGCAGCCAACAGGATAGCAATCAGCCCCAGCATTTT	CASSQQDSNQPQHF
.	.	TRBV6-1	TRBJ1-3	15	TGTGCCAGCATGGCAGGATTGCGCTCTGGAAACACCATATATTTT	CASMAGLRSGNTIYF
.	many	TRBV6-4	TRBJ1-2	13	TGTGCCAGCAGTGAGTCCGGGCGGGGTGGCTACACCTTC	CASSESGRGGYTF
TRBD1	few	TRBV19	TRBJ2-1	15	TGTGCCAGTAGCCCGAACAGGGGGCCCTACAATGAGCAGTTCTTC	CASSPNRGPYNEQFF
.	.	TRBV5-1	TRBJ1-1	14	TGCGCCAGCAGCAAGGACAGCCTGAACACTGAAGCTTTCTTT	CASSKDSLNTEAFF
.	.	TRBV14	TRBJ2-7	16	TGTGCCAGCAGCCAAGCAGGGGCAGGGTGGCCCTACGAGCAGTACTTC	CASSQAGAGWPYEQYF
.	.	TRBV4-1	TRBJ2-7	15	TGCGCCAGCAGCCAATCAGTCCGGGGGAGCTACGAGCAGTACTTC	CASSQSVRGSYEQYF
TRBD2	.	TRBV4-1	TRBJ2-3	14	TGCGCCAGCAGCCAACCTACGCGGGGGAATACGCAGTATTTT	CASSQPTRGNTQYF
TRBD1	.	TRBV2	TRBJ2-7	13	TGTGCCAGCCAGGGGGCTCTAGCCTACGAGCAGTACTTC	CASQGALAYEQYF
.	.	TRBV5-1	TRBJ1-2	13	TGCGCCAGCAGCTCTGAGGGCTTCTATGGCTACACCTTC	CASSSEGFYGYTF
TRBD2	.	TRBV6-6	TRBJ2-3	14	TGTGCCAGCAGTAGCGGGAGCTCCACAGATACGCAGTATTTT	CASSSGSSTDTQYF